One and the same sample provided the 10 T cell receptor beta chains below, sequenced in a study of cytomegalovirus exposure and HLA in healthy donors. Use of 60 Vbeta and 13 Jbeta primers characterized the PCR. Clones were read by immunoSEQ multiplex PCR, and TCRdb kept only the in-frame ones, dropping some. The sample includes 210,000 or so clones, over 65% of them seen just once. Source material: PBMCs. The source is a man aged 40-49 years in good health and CMV-seronegative.

The chain recombines TRBV4-1 with TRBJ1-6; 7 bases align to TRBD1. V was pared by 2 bases and J by 6 bases, with 4 bases of the junction left unmatched. Germline CDR1 is MGHRA and CDR2 is YSYEKL. CDR3 size: 15 residues. The CDR3 loop is CASSQFRGFNSPLHF. As DNA, the CDR3 is TGCGCCAGCAGCCAATTCAGGGGGTTTAATTCACCCCTCCACTTT.

This chain connects TRBV18 to TRBJ2-7; 7 bases align to TRBD2. This CDR3 region has 15 residues. J lost 3 bases, V lost 6 bases, and 11 bases had no gene match. Germline loops: CDR1 KGHSH, CDR2 LQKENI. For the CDR3, the DNA is TGTGCCAGCTCGCCCCCGGGGGGAGGGGTCTACGAGCAGTACTTC. Protein product: CASSPPGGGVYEQYF.

The genes are TRBV7-3 and TRBJ2-2, with 10 positions matching TRBD2. Per the germline V gene, CDR1 is SGHTA and CDR2 is FQGTGA. The length of the CDR3 is 16 residues. V lost 5 bases, J lost 5 bases, and 8 bases stayed unmatched. The CDR3 protein is CASSPSVSGRTGELFF. The CDR3 nucleotides read TGTGCCAGCAGCCCCTCGGTTAGCGGGAGGACCGGGGAGCTGTTTTTT.

Concerning this clone: This CDR3 is also generated by other DNA sequences in the sample. The chain joins TRBV27 to TRBJ1-2, with TRBD1 matching over 7 bases. The V gene's germline CDR1 is MNHEY and CDR2 SMNVEV (reference sequence). The length of the CDR3 is 13 residues. Trimming removed 2 bases from V and 8 bases from J; junction bases left unmatched: 5. The CDR3 nucleotides read TGTGCCAGCAGTTTAGAGGGGGCGGGAGGCTACACCTTC. Translated, it gives CASSLEGAGGYTF.

V is TRBV19 and J is TRBJ2-6, with a possible D match to TRBD1 (5 bases). Germline assignment: CDR1 LNHDA and CDR2 SQIVND (reference sequence). The CDR3 runs to 15 residues. V dropped 5 bases and J dropped 3 bases, with 11 bases sitting between them. The DNA of the CDR3 is TGTGCCAGTAGTGTCCAGGGTAATGGGGCCAACGTCCTGACTTTC. Its protein product is CASSVQGNGANVLTF. Full variable domain (outside the CDR3, taken from reference TRBV19 and TRBJ2-6): DGGITQSPKYLFRKEGQNVTLSCEQNLNHDAMYWYRQDPGQGLRLIYYSQIVNDFQKGDIAEGYSVSREKKESFPLTVTSAQKNPTAFYLCASSVQGNGANVLTFGAGSRLTVL.

The sample holds a few counts of this clone. The J gene is TRBJ2-2, the V gene TRBV4-1, with D possibly being TRBD1 (5 bases). The V end was cut by 10 bases, the J end by 2 bases, with 11 bases between. The length of the CDR3 is 13 residues. Germline CDR1 and CDR2: MGHRA and YSYEKL. CDR3 coding DNA: TGCGCCACCTTGGACACAAACACCGGGGAGCTGTTTTTT. Translating it yields CATLDTNTGELFF.

The V and J genes are TRBV9 and TRBJ2-3; D is unresolved. Germline V CDR1 and CDR2: SGDLS, YYNGEE. Trimming took off 3 bases at V and 0 bases at J, with 11 bases between the two ends. This CDR3 spans 15 amino acids. This CDR3 is CASSAGPDSTDTQYF. The DNA for the CDR3 is TGTGCCAGCAGCGCAGGCCCCGACAGCACAGATACGCAGTATTTT.

The V call is TRBV7-3, the J call TRBJ2-7; 7 nucleotides line up with TRBD1. Germline V CDR1 and CDR2: SGHTA, FQGTGA. The trim removed 5 bases at V and 2 bases at J, leaving 9 bases unmatched. This CDR3 is built from 15 residues. In nucleotides, the CDR3 is TGTGCCAGCAGCCCTAACCGACAGGGTCCCTACGAGCAGTACTTC. Residues: CASSPNRQGPYEQYF.

The table lists this clone with a few counts. The J gene is TRBJ1-4, the V gene TRBV30; 9 positions agree with TRBD1. The CDR3 runs to 13 residues. The germline V gene encodes CDR1 GTSNPN and CDR2 SVGIG (reference sequence). Trimming removed 8 bases from V and 8 bases from J; junction bases left unmatched: 9. For the CDR3, the DNA is TGTGCCAGAACAGGGGGCCCAGGAGAAAAACTGTTTTTT. It translates to CARTGGPGEKLFF.

CDR3: CASRPSGIQSYEQYF. For the CDR3, the DNA is TGTGCCAGCAGACCCAGCGGGATTCAGTCCTACGAGCAGTACTTC. This chain uses TRBV28 with TRBJ2-7; TRBD2 agrees at 7 bases. The CDR3 has 15 residues. Germline CDR1 MDHEN, CDR2 SYDVKM. The trim removed 6 bases at V and 1 base at J, leaving 9 bases unmatched. The entire variable domain, with the rest obtained from reference TRBV28 and TRBJ2-7, is as follows: DVKVTQSSRYLVKRTGEKVFLECVQDMDHENMFWYRQDPGLGLRLIYFSYDVKMKEKGDIPEGYSVSREKKERFSLILESASTNQTSMYLCASRPSGIQSYEQYFGPGTRLTVT.